The source of this T cell receptor beta chain is a study of OX40 agonist ivuxolimab in advanced cancers. The overall study: The group had a mean age of around 60 years, ranged from roughly 23 to 79, and was around 86% male.

Germline CDR1 reads SNHLY; CDR2 reads FYNNEI. The CDR3 spans 13 residues. The V gene lost 2 bases and the J gene lost 5 bases, with 7 bases spanning the gap. This clone was picked up one time. Sequenced by immunoSEQ multiplex PCR; TCRdb stores in-frame clones only, minus some. The sample contains approximately 97,000 clones, roughly nine tenths of which appear only once. The TCR was taken from an adult with an advanced solid tumor such as melanoma, head and neck, liver or kidney cancer. V usage is TRBV2 and J usage is TRBJ2-1, with D possibly matching TRBD1 (6 bases). Here the sequenced sample was CD4+ or CD8+ T cells sorted from blood, taken in a trial of the OX40 agonist ivuxolimab. The CDR3 sequence: CASSERDNNEQFF. In DNA, the CDR3 is TGTGCCAGCAGTGAACGGGACAACAATGAGCAGTTCTTC.